The 31 T cell receptor beta chains reported below all come from one sample, sequenced in a study of blood T cell repertoires in COVID-19. The method was immunoSEQ multiplex PCR; TCRdb's version includes in-frame clones alone and lacks a portion of them. Of about 150,000 clones listed, approximately 86% were seen once; the top ten hold under 7.5%. Material for sequencing was peripheral blood. The receptors were sampled from an elderly man with COVID-19, enrolled during active disease.

This clone was recorded only once. The chain uses TRBV11-2 and TRBJ2-2, with D possibly matching TRBD2 (5 bases). Trimming shortened V by 1 base and J by 5 bases, and 8 bases separated the two germline ends. CDR1 is SGHAT and CDR2 is FQNNGV in the germline V gene. CDR3 length: 14 residues. The CDR3 DNA reads as TGTGCCAGCAGCTTAGGCAGGACTACCGGGGAGCTGTTTTTT. Amino acids: CASSLGRTTGELFF.

J is TRBJ1-4 and V is TRBV7-2, with 10 bases fitting TRBD1. After removal of 5 bases from V and 5 bases from J, the junction contained 2 bases not matched to a gene. The CDR3 extends over 14 amino acids. Germline values: CDR1 SGHTA, CDR2 FQGNSA. The CDR3 loop reads CASSLGQGNEKLFF. Written as DNA, the CDR3 is TGTGCCAGCAGCCTGGGACAGGGGAATGAAAAACTGTTTTTT.

This clone was recorded once. Other DNA variants within this sample encode the same CDR3. The CDR3 is CASSLEGSTDTQYF. The CDR3 bases are TGTGCCAGCAGCCTCGAGGGTAGCACAGATACGCAGTATTTT. V gene TRBV7-9 combines with J gene TRBJ2-3; D perhaps matches TRBD2 (5 bases). The CDR3 extends over 14 amino acids. The germline V and J ends were trimmed by 5 bases and 0 bases, with 9 bases remaining between them. CDR1 is SEHNR and CDR2 is FQNEAQ in the germline V gene (reference sequence).

This clone was counted a single time. J is TRBJ2-2 and V is TRBV11-3; no clear D gene. V was cut by 6 bases and J by 5 bases, with 10 bases left in between. The CDR3 runs to 13 residues. The germline CDR1 and CDR2 sequences are SGHNT and YENEEA. The CDR3 loop is CASSLYLTGELFF. The CDR3 DNA reads as TGTGCCAGCAGTCTTTACTTAACCGGGGAGCTGTTTTTT.

V usage is TRBV12-5 and J usage is TRBJ1-5; D gene uncertain. The V and J ends lost 9 bases and 0 bases respectively, with 12 bases between them. The CDR3 runs to 14 residues. CDR1 is LGHNT and CDR2 is FRNRAP in the germline V gene. The DNA of the CDR3 is TGTGCTAGCCTACGGGGATATAGCAATCAGCCCCAGCATTTT. Amino acids: CASLRGYSNQPQHF.

The genes are TRBV3-1 (or the pseudogene TRBV3-2) and TRBJ2-7, with 11 bases identical to TRBD1. The CDR3 totals 15 residues. Germline V gene data show CDR1 as LGHDT and CDR2 as YNNKEL (reference sequence). The trim removed 4 bases at V and 2 bases at J, leaving 4 bases unmatched. CDR3 loop: CASSRGGQGAYEQYF. Written as DNA, the CDR3 is TGTGCCAGCAGCCGGGGGGGACAGGGGGCCTACGAGCAGTACTTC.

The V call is TRBV18, the J call TRBJ1-1; 7 bases are shared with TRBD1. There are 14 residues in the CDR3. V lost 8 bases to trimming and J lost 4 bases; unmatched junction nucleotides: 10. CDR1 and CDR2 (germline): KGHSH, LQKENI. DNA of the CDR3: TGTGCCAGCGCGACAGGGCTCTCTCGCACTGAAGCTTTCTTT. It encodes CASATGLSRTEAFF.

This sequence joins TRBV7-9 and TRBJ1-2; possibly TRBD1 for D (6 bases). The CDR3 length is 15 residues. Germline CDR1 SEHNR, CDR2 FQNEAQ (reference sequence). The V and J ends lost 6 bases and 5 bases respectively, with 19 bases between them. CDR3 sequence reads: CASSYLDRSPYGYTF. The CDR3 region has the DNA TGTGCCAGCAGTTACCTTGACAGGTCCCCTTATGGCTACACCTTC.

The rearrangement joins TRBV4-3 to TRBJ2-4, with D hard to call. Between the trimmed V and J ends, which lost 0 bases and 9 bases, there was a span of 12 bases. Germline values: CDR1 LGHNA, CDR2 YSLEER. The CDR3 contains 14 residues. CDR3 sequence reads: CASSQEVEFSIQYF. For the CDR3, the DNA is TGCGCCAGCAGCCAAGAGGTCGAGTTTAGCATTCAGTACTTC.

The count of this clone is one. The chain has TRBV5-1 and TRBJ1-1; D is possibly TRBD1 (5 bases). Trimming removed 3 bases at V and 2 bases at J, with 14 bases between. From germline, CDR1 is SGHRS and CDR2 YFSETQ. This CDR3 comprises 15 residues. CDR3 DNA: TGCGCCAGCAGCTCCGACACGGGGACTAACACTGAAGCTTTCTTT. It yields the protein CASSSDTGTNTEAFF.

This rearrangement joins TRBV7-9 to TRBJ1-1; 8 bases line up with TRBD1. Germline loops: CDR1 SEHNR, CDR2 FQNEAQ (reference sequence). There are 15 residues in the CDR3. Trimming at V came to 5 bases and at J to 7 bases, leaving 12 bases not matched to a gene. The CDR3 reads CASSPRDRNLGEAFF. In DNA, the CDR3 is TGTGCCAGCAGCCCCCGGGACAGGAATTTAGGTGAAGCTTTCTTT.

The CDR3 here is CASSRQVNEKLFF. The CDR3 DNA follows: TGTGCCAGCAGCAGGCAGGTTAATGAAAAACTGTTTTTT. This chain connects TRBV7-9 to TRBJ1-4; no firm D call. Trimming removed 5 bases at V and 4 bases at J, with 8 bases between. Germline lookup yields CDR1 SEHNR and CDR2 FQNEAQ (reference sequence). The CDR3 sequence is 13 residues long.

This clone was seen only once. Other DNA variants within this sample encode the same CDR3. The chain couples TRBV6-5 to TRBJ1-5; 7 bases align to TRBD1. V lost 6 bases, J lost 1 base, and 0 bases stayed unmatched. Germline CDR1 is MNHEY and CDR2 is SVGAGI. The CDR3 consists of 13 residues. The CDR3 DNA reads as TGTGCCAGCAGCAGGGGGAGCAATCAGCCCCAGCATTTT. It translates to CASSRGSNQPQHF.

V is TRBV28 and J is TRBJ1-3; TRBD1 matches at 7 bases. This CDR3 contains 16 residues. Germline V gene lookup returns CDR1 MDHEN and CDR2 SYDVKM. Losses at the gene ends were 5 bases for V and 0 bases for J; bases not matched to a gene: 7. The CDR3 sequence: CASSANRGLSGNTIYF. In nucleotides, the CDR3 is TGTGCCAGCAGTGCCAACAGGGGACTCTCTGGAAACACCATATATTTT.

The chain employs TRBV4-2 and TRBJ2-3; D gene unclear. Between the trimmed V and J ends, which lost 1 base and 6 bases, there was a span of 5 bases. The CDR3 extends over 12 amino acids. Germline CDR1 is LGHNA and CDR2 is YNFKEQ. The CDR3 DNA sequence: TGTGCCAGCAGCCAAGTGGCTGATACGCAGTATTTT. Translating gives CASSQVADTQYF.

This chain connects TRBV6-1 to TRBJ2-3; 8 positions agree with TRBD2. This CDR3 has 15 amino acids. The ends lost 2 bases at V and 3 bases at J; junction bases unmatched: 4. CDR1 and CDR2 from the germline V gene are MNHNS and SASEGT. This CDR3 reads CASSESSGGTDTQYF. CDR3 bases: TGTGCCAGCAGTGAATCGAGCGGGGGAACAGATACGCAGTATTTT.

The V gene is TRBV5-1, the J gene TRBJ2-7; maybe TRBD1 (6 bases). This CDR3 comprises 16 residues. Deletions cut 3 bases from V and 1 base from J, with 17 bases between. The germline V gene has CDR1 SGHRS and CDR2 YFSETQ. CDR3: CASSYTGSGASYEQYF. The DNA for the CDR3 is TGCGCCAGCAGCTATACAGGGTCCGGGGCTTCCTACGAGCAGTACTTC.

This clone has only one observation. CDR3 nucleotides: TGTGCCAGTCTCAGGGATTATAGCAATCAGCCCCAGCATTTT. Protein sequence: CASLRDYSNQPQHF. V is TRBV6-5 and J is TRBJ1-5; the D gene is possibly TRBD1 (5 bases). The CDR3 sequence is 14 residues long. V was trimmed by 9 bases and J by 0 bases, leaving 12 bases between them. The germline V gene encodes CDR1 MNHEY and CDR2 SVGAGI.

The chain combines TRBV3-1 (or the pseudogene TRBV3-2) with TRBJ2-1; D might be TRBD2 (6 bases). Looked up from germline, CDR1 is LGHDT and CDR2 is YNNKEL (reference sequence). V dropped 1 base and J dropped 0 bases, with 22 bases sitting between them. This CDR3 region has 20 residues. The chain's CDR3 is CASSQGGVRSGTGSYNEQFF. CDR3 bases: TGTGCCAGCAGCCAAGGGGGGGTTCGTTCCGGGACTGGCTCCTACAATGAGCAGTTCTTC.

The rearrangement uses TRBV10-3 and TRBJ2-3, with 8 bases that match TRBD2. This CDR3 contains 11 residues. V lost 8 bases and J lost 5; bases outside the gene matches: 0. Germline loops: CDR1 ENHRY, CDR2 SYGVKD. The CDR3 sequence is CAIRGGDTQYF. In nucleotides, the CDR3 is TGTGCCATCCGGGGGGGAGATACGCAGTATTTT.

This clone was seen more than once but under ten times. This chain joins TRBV7-9 and TRBJ1-4, with 7 bases matching TRBD1. The CDR3 covers 15 residues. V lost 4 bases and J lost 8; bases outside the gene matches: 10. Germline CDR1 reads SEHNR; CDR2 reads FQNEAQ (reference sequence). The CDR3 region is CASSYRDSRDEKLFF. Written as DNA, the CDR3 is TGTGCCAGCAGCTATAGGGACAGCCGCGACGAAAAACTGTTTTTT.

The chain couples TRBV28 to TRBJ1-2; D might be TRBD1 (5 bases). The CDR3 loop spans 12 amino acids. V dropped 5 bases and J dropped 4 bases, with 8 bases sitting between them. Germline V gene lookup returns CDR1 MDHEN and CDR2 SYDVKM. CDR3 sequence: CASSLDSYGYTF. The DNA of the CDR3 is TGTGCCAGCAGTCTAGACAGCTATGGCTACACCTTC.

The gene calls are TRBV6-4 and TRBJ1-5; maybe TRBD1 (6 bases). The CDR3 runs to 20 residues. V lost 0 bases and J lost 4, with 25 bases in between. CDR1 MRHNA and CDR2 SNTAGT come from the germline V gene. The CDR3 DNA follows: TGTGCCAGCAGTGACTCGAGGATTGGGGGCCGCGAGGCTCCGAATCAGCCCCAGCATTTT. It encodes CASSDSRIGGREAPNQPQHF.

The J gene is TRBJ1-4, the V gene TRBV2; D might be TRBD1 (5 bases). The length of the CDR3 is 14 residues. The V gene lost 6 bases and the J gene lost 4 bases, with 12 bases spanning the gap. Germline V gene data show CDR1 as SNHLY and CDR2 as FYNNEI. CDR3 DNA sequence: TGTGCCAGCAGCGTAACAGGTTATAATGAAAAACTGTTTTTT. Its protein is CASSVTGYNEKLFF.

The CDR3 region has the DNA TGCGCCAGCAGCCAAGGACAGGTTAAAGACAATGAGCAGTTCTTC. Encoded protein: CASSQGQVKDNEQFF. The chain carries TRBV4-1 and TRBJ2-1; tentative D call: TRBD1 (6 bases). The V gene lost 1 base and the J gene lost 5 bases, with 12 bases spanning the gap. CDR1 MGHRA and CDR2 YSYEKL come from the germline V gene. The CDR3 contains 15 residues.

The rearrangement uses TRBV7-2 and TRBJ1-2; 7 nucleotides line up with TRBD1. This CDR3 region has 15 residues. Germline V CDR1 and CDR2: SGHTA, FQGNSA. The junction had 8 bases not matched to a gene; V was cut back by 5 bases and J by 2 bases. CDR3 sequence: CASSDRQGSNYGYTF. The CDR3 DNA sequence: TGTGCCAGCAGCGACAGACAGGGTAGCAACTATGGCTACACCTTC.

V is TRBV5-8 and J is TRBJ1-3; no clear D. Germline assignment: CDR1 SGHTS and CDR2 YDEGEE. Trimming took off 4 bases at V and 1 base at J, with 15 bases between the two ends. The length of the CDR3 is 16 residues. The CDR3 here is CASSLDVFRSGNTIYF. Here the CDR3 DNA reads TGTGCCAGCAGCCTGGATGTTTTTCGGTCTGGAAACACCATATATTTT.

The V gene is TRBV9, the J gene TRBJ1-1, with D tentatively TRBD1 (5 bases). The CDR3 loop spans 14 amino acids. V was cut by 0 bases and J by 7 bases, with 13 bases left in between. Germline V gene data show CDR1 as SGDLS and CDR2 as YYNGEE. The DNA of the CDR3 is TGTGCCAGCAGCGTAGGTTGGGGGGGTCTTGAAGCTTTCTTT. This encodes CASSVGWGGLEAFF.

The V and J genes are TRBV6-5 and TRBJ2-7; TRBD1 matches at 11 bases. This CDR3 has 15 residues. Germline-derived CDR1 and CDR2 are MNHEY and SVGAGI. The V and J ends lost 3 bases and 3 bases, in that order; junction bases with no gene match: 4. This chain's CDR3 is CASSYKGTGGYEQYF. CDR3 DNA: TGTGCCAGCAGTTATAAGGGGACAGGGGGCTACGAGCAGTACTTC.

V is TRBV5-6 and J is TRBJ1-1, with unresolved D. The V end lost 0 bases, the J end lost 0 bases, and 9 bases lay between the germline ends. Germline V CDR1 and CDR2: SGHDT, YYEEEE. The CDR3 contains 15 residues. The CDR3 DNA follows: TGTGCCAGCAGCTTGGGGCCAAAAATGAACACTGAAGCTTTCTTT. Translating it yields CASSLGPKMNTEAFF. The full variable domain, rest sourced from reference TRBV5-6 and TRBJ1-1, is DAGVTQSPTHLIKTRGQQVTLRCSPKSGHDTVSWYQQALGQGPQFIFQYYEEEERQRGNFPDRFSGHQFPNYSSELNVNALLLGDSALYLCASSLGPKMNTEAFFGQGTRLTVV.

This clone has a single count. This sequence joins TRBV9 and TRBJ2-7; the match to TRBD1 covers 9 bases. V was clipped by 4 bases and J by 3 bases; unmatched bases: 8. This CDR3 region has 15 residues. Germline loops: CDR1 SGDLS, CDR2 YYNGEE. For the CDR3, the DNA is TGTGCCAGCAGCTTCGGGGGACAGGGAGGCTACGAGCAGTACTTC. Translation: CASSFGGQGGYEQYF.